This entry concerns a single TCR beta chain. A junction boundary mismatches the germline segment, possibly from a read error. The sample originates from a study of tumor-infiltrating lymphocytes in primary liver carcinoma. Per the germline V gene, CDR1 is SQVTM and CDR2 is ANQGSEA. This CDR3 contains 15 residues. The source material, roughly 18-31 mg of unsorted bulk tissue, was used to co-extract RNA and DNA. Priming with a constant-region primer yielded TCR beta cDNA from around 0.45 ug total RNA. A slightly modified ARM-PCR protocol with three nested multiplex PCR rounds produced these TCR beta libraries. Amplification in the first two PCR rounds was performed using TRBV1-TRBV30 forward primers and a C-beta reverse primer for approximately 10 cycles each. TCRdb processed the multiplex PCR reads anew with MiXCR; each CDR3 protein has one entry. The table lists more than 85,000 distinct CDR3 sequences, 82% of them singletons, with roughly a fifth in the top ten.

This clonotype originated in a man aged 40-55 years with primary liver carcinoma and hepatitis B virus infection. Sequenced material: liver tumor tissue from sampling region 3. Subset given: tumor region T3, left-lateral pole. The V gene is TRBV29-1, the J gene TRBJ2-3, with a tentative D call TRBD2 (6 bases). CDR3 nucleotide sequence: TGTAGCGTTGAGGGCGGGGCCGGCGTCACATATACGCAGTATTTT. Amino acids: CSVEGGAGVTYTQYF.